This is a list of T cell receptor beta chains from one sample in a study of radiation and T cells in renal cell carcinoma. Method: immunoSEQ multiplex PCR; TCRdb's copy keeps in-frame clones and lacks some. The top ten clones hold roughly 15% of a sample with about 9,300 clones, almost 65% of them seen once. Sample: tumor tissue, taken from a patient whose treatment included radiotherapy and nephrectomy. The receptors come from a woman between 45 and 60 years old with renal cell carcinoma. Both conserved end residues are part of each CDR3. Each record gives: D gene, V gene, clone size, J gene, CDR3 DNA, CDR3 protein. D genes are given only for firm matches. Rows give clone size only sometimes, using once, few, many, or a class for an expanded clone.

.,TRBV7-9,.,TRBJ1-6,TGTTCCAGCAGCACGTTCCGGGCCCGAAATTCACCCCTCCACTTT,CSSSTFRARNSPLHF
.,TRBV21-1,once,TRBJ1-1,TGTGCCAGCAGCATTCCAGGGGGGGTTCGTTCTGAAGCTTTCTTT,CASSIPGGVRSEAFF
TRBD1,TRBV7-2,.,TRBJ1-2,TGTGCCAGCAGCCCGACAGGGGGCATCTATGGCTACACCTTC,CASSPTGGIYGYTF
TRBD2,TRBV28,.,TRBJ2-1,TGTGCCAGCAGCCGGACTAGCGGGAGTTACAATGAGCAGTTCTTC,CASSRTSGSYNEQFF
TRBD1,TRBV5-1,.,TRBJ1-1,TGCGCCAGCAGTTTACTTGGGACAGGGTTGGGGTCTGAAGCTTTCTTT,CASSLLGTGLGSEAFF
.,TRBV7-2,.,TRBJ2-1,TGTGCCAGCAGCTCCACCTCAGGACAGTACAATGAGCAGTTCTTC,CASSSTSGQYNEQFF
.,TRBV5-4,.,TRBJ1-2,TGTGCCAGCAGCTTTGACAACTATGGCTACACCTTC,CASSFDNYGYTF
TRBD1,TRBV5-4,.,TRBJ2-5,TGTGCCAGCAGCAATGGGGACAGGGGCGACCAAGAGACCCAGTACTTC,CASSNGDRGDQETQYF
.,TRBV7-2,.,TRBJ2-7,TGTGCCAGCAGCTCCTCATCCTACGAGCAGTACTTC,CASSSSSYEQYF
TRBD2,TRBV4-1,.,TRBJ2-7,TGCGCCAGCAGCCAGCCGGGACTAGCGGGAGGGAGGTCCTACGAGCAGTACTTC,CASSQPGLAGGRSYEQYF
.,TRBV27,.,TRBJ2-7,TGTGCCAGCAGTTGGGGTTTGGGCTACGAGCAGTACTTC,CASSWGLGYEQYF
.,TRBV18,.,TRBJ2-2,TGTGCCAGCTCACCACCGGACGGGGAGCTGTTTTTT,CASSPPDGELFF
TRBD1,TRBV10-1,.,TRBJ2-5,TGCGCCAGCAGCCGGGACAGGGGAGAGACCCAGTACTTC,CASSRDRGETQYF
.,TRBV9,.,TRBJ2-7,TGTGCCAGCGTCAGGAGACAGGAATTCACCTACGAGCAGTACTTC,CASVRRQEFTYEQYF
.,TRBV19,few,TRBJ1-4,TGTGCCAGTTCAACCGGGAACAATGAAAAACTGTTTTTT,CASSTGNNEKLFF
TRBD2,TRBV10-1,.,TRBJ2-3,TGCGCCAGCAGTGACGTGGGACTAGCGGGAAGACCAGATACGCAGTATTTT,CASSDVGLAGRPDTQYF
.,TRBV7-4,.,TRBJ1-2,TGTGCCACCCTGGGCGGTAACTATGGCTACACCTTC,CATLGGNYGYTF
.,TRBV4-2,.,TRBJ1-2,TGTGCCAGCAGCTTGACAGCTGCTAACTATGGCTACACCTTC,CASSLTAANYGYTF
TRBD2,TRBV28,.,TRBJ2-7,TGTGCCATCTCTACTAAAGGGGAGGGACGTTGGCAGTACTTC,CAISTKGEGRWQYF
.,TRBV5-6,.,TRBJ2-2,TGTGCCAGCAGACGATGGATGTGGGGCACCGGGGAGCTGTTTTTT,CASRRWMWGTGELFF
.,TRBV11-3,.,TRBJ2-2,TGTGCCAGCAGCTTAGAGTCCGGGGAGCTGTTTTTT,CASSLESGELFF
TRBD2,TRBV10-3,.,TRBJ2-3,TGTGCCATCCGGGGGGAGCGGGCGCAGTATTTT,CAIRGERAQYF
.,TRBV20-1,.,TRBJ1-1,TGCAGTGCTAGACAGACGCTGGCTTTCTTT,CSARQTLAFF
TRBD2,TRBV6-6,.,TRBJ2-2,TGTGCCAGCATTCTAGCGGGGGGACAGAACACCGGGGAGCTGTTTTTT,CASILAGGQNTGELFF
TRBD2,TRBV6-5,few,TRBJ2-3,TGTGCCAGCAGTGTTACTAGCGACGTGCAAGATACGCAGTATTTT,CASSVTSDVQDTQYF
.,TRBV5-6,few,TRBJ2-3,TGTGCCAGCAGCTTAGTGAGCGGAAGCACAGATACGCAGTATTTT,CASSLVSGSTDTQYF
.,TRBV5-4,.,TRBJ2-2,TGTGCCAGCAGCCAAGGGACGGCTTACACCGGGGAGCTGTTTTTT,CASSQGTAYTGELFF
.,TRBV18,.,TRBJ2-1,TGTGCCAGCTCACCGAGGAGGGACGAGCAGTTCTTC,CASSPRRDEQFF
TRBD2,TRBV5-4,.,TRBJ2-1,TGTGCCAGCAGCTTCAGCCCCAACCCCGGGACTAGCGGGGACAATGAGCAGTTCTTC,CASSFSPNPGTSGDNEQFF
.,TRBV6-1,.,TRBJ2-1,TGTGCCAGCAGTGAAAATTGGGCAGGGGCCAATGAGCAGTTCTTC,CASSENWAGANEQFF
.,TRBV18,.,TRBJ2-1,TGTGCCAGCTCACCCCAAGGGGACCTCTACAATGAGCAGTTCTTC,CASSPQGDLYNEQFF
.,TRBV5-4,.,TRBJ2-1,TGTGCCAGCAGCTTGATCGTTAGACCGGCGAGGAATGAGCAGTTCTTC,CASSLIVRPARNEQFF
TRBD1,TRBV2,few,TRBJ1-1,TGTGCCAGCAGGGTAGACAGGGGGGACACTGAAGCTTTCTTT,CASRVDRGDTEAFF
TRBD2,TRBV9,.,TRBJ2-1,TGTGCCAGCAGCGTAGGGGCTAGCGGGGTAATGGGTGAGCAGTTCTTC,CASSVGASGVMGEQFF
TRBD2,TRBV5-6,.,TRBJ2-7,TGTGCCAGTCGCCTAGCGGGGGGTGGCGAGCAGTACTTC,CASRLAGGGEQYF
.,TRBV9,.,TRBJ2-3,TGTGCCAGCAGCGCCGGGACTCACGAGGGGGATACGCAGTATTTT,CASSAGTHEGDTQYF
.,TRBV2,.,TRBJ2-6,TGTGCCAGCAGTCATGACTTACACTCTGGGGCCAACGTCCTGACTTTC,CASSHDLHSGANVLTF
.,TRBV28,few,TRBJ1-3,TGTGCCAGCAGTCGTCCGGTCTCTGGAAACACCATATATTTT,CASSRPVSGNTIYF
.,TRBV5-1,.,TRBJ2-7,TGCGCCAGCAGCTCCCTTATGTGGGGCGCGCGGATAATCCCCTACGAGCAGTACTTC,CASSSLMWGARIIPYEQYF
TRBD2,TRBV5-4,.,TRBJ2-7,TGTGCCAGCAGCTCAGATGGCGGGAGCGAGCAGTACTTC,CASSSDGGSEQYF
TRBD1,TRBV11-2,few,TRBJ2-2,TGTGCCAGCAGCCGGGGACAGGGGGATGTCGGGGAGCTGTTTTTT,CASSRGQGDVGELFF
TRBD1,TRBV28,.,TRBJ2-7,TGTGCCAGCAGTGTGAGACAGGGCCGGTACGAGCAGTACTTC,CASSVRQGRYEQYF
.,TRBV5-1,.,TRBJ2-6,TGCGCCAGCAGCTTGCGCTCGGGGCAGCCCTCTGGGGCCAACGTCCTGACTTTC,CASSLRSGQPSGANVLTF
.,TRBV2,.,TRBJ1-1,TGTGCCAGCGGCCGTTACTCGGAGGGCGCTGAAGCTTTCTTT,CASGRYSEGAEAFF
TRBD2,TRBV15,.,TRBJ2-3,TGTGCCACCAGCAGAGGCTTTGGGGCGGGGGTAAGCACAGATACGCAGTATTTT,CATSRGFGAGVSTDTQYF
TRBD2,TRBV9,.,TRBJ2-5,TGTGCCAGCAGCGTAGCTCCAGCGGGGGCCCAAGAGACCCAGTACTTC,CASSVAPAGAQETQYF
TRBD2,TRBV4-2,medium-sized,TRBJ2-3,TGTGCCAGCAGCCAAGAAATAGCGGGAGGCCCAGATACGCAGTATTTT,CASSQEIAGGPDTQYF
TRBD2,TRBV6-4,.,TRBJ2-6,TGTGCCAGCAGTGAATCCGGGACTACCGGGGCCAACGTCCTGACTTTC,CASSESGTTGANVLTF
TRBD1,TRBV5-1,.,TRBJ1-1,TGTGCCAGCAGCCTACGGACAGGGGTTCTGCTCACTGAAGCTTTCTTT,CASSLRTGVLLTEAFF
TRBD1,TRBV7-9,few,TRBJ2-7,TGTGCCAGCAGTACACGGACAGGCTACGAGCAGTACTTC,CASSTRTGYEQYF
.,TRBV27,.,TRBJ1-5,TGTGCCAGCAGTTTACGTTATAGCAATCAGCCCCAGCATTTT,CASSLRYSNQPQHF
TRBD1,TRBV6-1,.,TRBJ2-1,TGTGCCAGCAGGAATACAGGGGTCTCCTACAATGAGCAGTTCTTC,CASRNTGVSYNEQFF
.,TRBV5-4,medium-sized,TRBJ2-7,TGTGCCAGCAGCTTGATCGCTAGGGCGGAAGAGCAGTACTTC,CASSLIARAEEQYF
TRBD1,TRBV5-1,.,TRBJ2-2,TGCGCCAGCAGCGCCGGACAGGGGGTATCCGGGGAGCTGTTTTTT,CASSAGQGVSGELFF
.,TRBV5-6,.,TRBJ2-6,TGTGCCAGCAGCTTGAAAGTCTCTGGGGCCAACGTCCTGACTTTC,CASSLKVSGANVLTF
.,TRBV5-1,.,TRBJ2-6,TGCGCCAGCAGCTTGGCCGGAACAGAAGGGGCCAACGTCCTGACTTTC,CASSLAGTEGANVLTF
TRBD1,TRBV6-5,few,TRBJ1-2,TGTGCCAGCAGTCCGGGACAGGGGAGTAAGGGCTACACCTTC,CASSPGQGSKGYTF
.,TRBV7-9,.,TRBJ1-3,TGTGCCAGCAGTCGTGGAGGAAACACCATATATTTT,CASSRGGNTIYF